The 10 T cell receptor beta chains listed next were all sequenced from one sample in a study of control samples from healthy donors and cancer patients. TCRdb's copy holds only in-frame clones and misses some; the assay was immunoSEQ multiplex PCR. The table records some 130,000 clones, roughly 92% of them present only once. Specimen: blood. The source is a man younger than 35 in good health.

This CDR3 reads CAMWERQFDMSTEAFF. CDR3 DNA: TGCGCCATGTGGGAGAGACAGTTCGACATGAGCACTGAAGCTTTCTTT. The chain employs TRBV10-1 and TRBJ1-1; a weak D match, TRBD1 (5 bases). V was shortened by 10 bases and J by 4 bases, with 25 bases between the two germline ends. The germline CDR1 and CDR2 sequences are WNHNN and SYGVQD (reference sequence). The CDR3 is made up of 16 amino acids.

V is TRBV11-3 and J is TRBJ1-5, with D possibly matching TRBD1 (6 bases). Between the trimmed V and J ends, which lost 2 bases and 0 bases, there was a span of 17 bases. Germline assignment: CDR1 SGHNT and CDR2 YENEEA. CDR3 length: 18 residues. The DNA of the CDR3 is TGTGCCAGCAGCTTATCCCCCCCGACAGGTCCTAGCAATCAGCCCCAGCATTTT. This sequence encodes CASSLSPPTGPSNQPQHF.

The chain combines TRBV6-5 with TRBJ2-7; 14 bases map to TRBD2. The CDR3 covers 15 residues. V lost 5 bases, J lost 7 bases, and 7 bases stayed unmatched. Germline assignment: CDR1 MNHEY and CDR2 SVGAGI. CDR3 sequence (DNA): TGTGCCAGCAGTCCGCCGGGACTAGCGGGGGTAGAGCAGTACTTC. Its protein is CASSPPGLAGVEQYF.

The V gene is TRBV6-5, the J gene TRBJ1-3; 8 nucleotides agree with TRBD1. V was clipped by 6 bases and J by 0 bases; unmatched bases: 4. The CDR3 runs to 15 residues. Germline lookup yields CDR1 MNHEY and CDR2 SVGAGI. In DNA, the CDR3 is TGTGCCAGCAGACAAGGACAGGGCTCTGGAAACACCATATATTTT. Encoded protein: CASRQGQGSGNTIYF.

This clone was detected once. The chain uses TRBV21-1 and TRBJ2-1; the D call in the table, TRBD1, was not verified against the DNA. TRBV21-1 is an annotated pseudogene. The CDR3 length is 15 residues. The CDR3 region is CASRKGPFSYNEQFF. CDR3 DNA: TGTGCCAGCCGAAAAGGGCCGTTCTCCTACAATGAGCAGTTCTTC.

The chain uses TRBV5-6 and TRBJ2-7, with TRBD2 matching 8 bases. The trim removed 2 bases at V and 5 bases at J, leaving 6 bases unmatched. The length of the CDR3 is 14 residues. Germline assignment: CDR1 SGHDT and CDR2 YYEEEE. CDR3: CASSLAGAINEQYF. For the CDR3, the DNA is TGTGCCAGCAGCTTAGCGGGGGCTATAAACGAGCAGTACTTC. The full variable domain, with the rest looked up from reference TRBV5-6 and TRBJ2-7, is DAGVTQSPTHLIKTRGQQVTLRCSPKSGHDTVSWYQQALGQGPQFIFQYYEEEERQRGNFPDRFSGHQFPNYSSELNVNALLLGDSALYLCASSLAGAINEQYFGPGTRLTVT.

This chain connects TRBV3-1 (or the pseudogene TRBV3-2) to TRBJ2-7, with TRBD2 matching over 8 bases. The CDR3 loop spans 14 amino acids. Unmatched junction bases numbered 4, after V lost 3 bases and J lost 3 bases. Looked up from germline, CDR1 is LGHDT and CDR2 is YNNKEL (reference sequence). The CDR3: CASSHPGTSYEQYF. CDR3 in DNA: TGTGCCAGCAGCCACCCGGGGACTAGCTACGAGCAGTACTTC.

The chain employs TRBV5-1 and TRBJ2-2; D is possibly TRBD1 (6 bases). Germline CDR1 reads SGHRS; CDR2 reads YFSETQ. The CDR3 covers 14 residues. V was shortened by 4 bases and J by 1 base, with 8 bases between the two germline ends. The DNA of the CDR3 is TGCGCCAGCAGCGTGACAGGGAACACCGGGGAGCTGTTTTTT. Protein sequence: CASSVTGNTGELFF.

The rearrangement joins TRBV9 to TRBJ2-1; weak D call: TRBD2 (5 bases). Germline V CDR1 and CDR2: SGDLS, YYNGEE. The germline V and J ends were trimmed by 2 bases and 3 bases, with 18 bases remaining between them. The CDR3 loop spans 17 amino acids. CDR3 sequence: CASSVTTLRRDYNEQFF. For the CDR3, the DNA is TGTGCCAGCAGCGTCACAACCCTTCGCCGGGACTACAATGAGCAGTTCTTC.

The chain links TRBV10-3 to TRBJ1-1, with D unclear. The V end was cut by 7 bases, the J end by 10 bases, with 22 bases between. Per germline, CDR1 ENHRY and CDR2 SYGVKD. The CDR3 covers 14 residues. Here the CDR3 reads CAIKGGAPRHGAFF. CDR3 in DNA: TGTGCCATCAAGGGAGGAGCCCCCCGGCACGGAGCTTTCTTT.